The sequence of this T cell receptor (beta chain) was determined in a study of T cell changes during pregnancy in multiple sclerosis. CDR1 and CDR2 from the germline V gene are SGHRS and YFSETQ. The CDR3 consists of 16 residues. V was shortened by 4 bases and J by 0 bases, with 17 bases between the two germline ends. The table came from immunoSEQ multiplex PCR; TCRdb's copy has only in-frame clones and leaves some out. The repertoire holds 93,000 or so clones, with approximately 90% as singletons. This material consisted of peripheral blood, taken after pregnancy. The chain links TRBV5-1 to TRBJ2-7; possibly TRBD2 for D (5 bases). This clonotype was sampled from a female donor with multiple sclerosis, enrolled in a pregnancy study. CDR3 nucleotide sequence: TGCGCCAGCAGCCCAGGACTGTTCCCAAGCTCCTACGAGCAGTACTTC. Its protein product is CASSPGLFPSSYEQYF.